Shown below are 4 T cell receptor beta chains from a single sample sequenced in a study of blood T cell repertoires in COVID-19. Repertoires were generated with immunoSEQ multiplex PCR, while TCRdb's copy carries only in-frame clones and drops some. The sample has a few hundred thousand clones, over 75% seen once. The sequencing sample was made of peripheral blood. Source of these receptors: a human donor in a cohort sampled during active COVID-19.

The rearrangement joins TRBV30 to TRBJ1-2, with D tentatively TRBD1 (6 bases). The CDR3 has 11 residues. Trimming stripped 4 bases from V and 4 bases from J, with 7 bases between. Per germline, CDR1 GTSNPN and CDR2 SVGIG (reference sequence). CDR3 coding DNA: TGTGCCTGGAACAGGGCCTATGGCTACACCTTC. It codes for CAWNRAYGYTF. The full variable domain, in which reference TRBV30 and TRBJ1-2 provide the parts outside the CDR3, is SQTIHQWPATLVQPVGSPLSLECTVEGTSNPNLYWYRQAAGRGLQLLFYSVGIGQISSEVPQNLSASRPQDRQFILSSKKLLLSDSGFYLCAWNRAYGYTFGSGTRLTVV.

The chain recombines TRBV11-3 with TRBJ1-5; D is unclear. There are 12 residues in the CDR3. Germline lookup yields CDR1 SGHNT and CDR2 YENEEA. V shed 5 bases and J shed 4 bases, with 6 bases lying between them. CDR3 protein: CASSPINQPQHF. DNA for the CDR3: TGTGCCAGCAGCCCAATTAATCAGCCCCAGCATTTT.

This clone came up once. The sample carries other DNA sequences with the same CDR3. The chain couples TRBV4-1 to TRBJ1-1; no definite D call. Trimming removed 4 bases from V and 0 bases from J, with 6 bases in between. This CDR3 is built from 13 residues. Per germline, CDR1 MGHRA and CDR2 YSYEKL. CDR3 nucleotide sequence: TGCGCCAGCAGCCTACAAATGAACACTGAAGCTTTCTTT. It translates to CASSLQMNTEAFF.

The V gene is TRBV3-1 (or the pseudogene TRBV3-2), the J gene TRBJ2-5; 10 bases are shared with TRBD2. The CDR3 spans 16 residues. Germline CDR1 and CDR2: LGHDT and YNNKEL (reference sequence). With V trimmed by 6 bases and J by 1 base, 8 bases remained unmatched. Here the CDR3 reads CASSLLSGGVQETQYF. CDR3 DNA: TGTGCCAGCAGTCTTCTCAGCGGGGGGGTCCAAGAGACCCAGTACTTC.